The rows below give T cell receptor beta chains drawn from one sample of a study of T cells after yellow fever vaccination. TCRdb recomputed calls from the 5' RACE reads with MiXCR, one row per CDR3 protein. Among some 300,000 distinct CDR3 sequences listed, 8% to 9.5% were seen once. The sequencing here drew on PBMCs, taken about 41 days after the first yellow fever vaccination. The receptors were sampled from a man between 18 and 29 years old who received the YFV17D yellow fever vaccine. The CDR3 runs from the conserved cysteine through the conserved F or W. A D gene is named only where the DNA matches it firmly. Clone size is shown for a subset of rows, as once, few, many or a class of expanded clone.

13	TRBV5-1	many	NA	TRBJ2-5	TGCGCCAGCAGCGCCGGCAGGGGTGAGACCCAGTACTTC	CASSAGRGETQYF
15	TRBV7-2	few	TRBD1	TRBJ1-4	TGTGCCAGCAGCCCCCCGGGGACAGGGGTGGGAAAACTGTTTTTT	CASSPPGTGVGKLFF
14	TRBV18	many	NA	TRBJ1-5	TGTGCCAGCTCACCAACCTATAGCAATCAGCCCCAGCATTTT	CASSPTYSNQPQHF
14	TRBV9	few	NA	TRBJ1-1	TGTGCCAGCAGCTCAATAGCGAGTGCCACTGAAGCTTTCTTT	CASSSIASATEAFF
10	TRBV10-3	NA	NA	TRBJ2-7	TGTGCCGCAGGGACCTACGAGCAGTACTTC	CAAGTYEQYF
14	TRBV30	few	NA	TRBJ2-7	TGTGCCTGGAGTGGGCAGCCAGTTCCCTACGAGCAGTACTTC	CAWSGQPVPYEQYF
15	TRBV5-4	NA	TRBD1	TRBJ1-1	TGTGCCAGCAGCTTGGGGACAGGGATAGACACTGAAGCTTTCTTT	CASSLGTGIDTEAFF
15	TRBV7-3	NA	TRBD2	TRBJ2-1	TGTGCCAGCAGCTTTGGACTAGCGGGTAACATAGAGCAGTTCTTC	CASSFGLAGNIEQFF
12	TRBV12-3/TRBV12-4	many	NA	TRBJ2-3	TGTGCCAGCGGGGGCCTCACAGATACGCAGTATTTT	CASGGLTDTQYF
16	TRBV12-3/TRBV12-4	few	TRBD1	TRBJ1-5	TGTGCCAGCAGTTCTCAGGGGGCGCCGAGCAATCAGCCCCAGCATTTT	CASSSQGAPSNQPQHF
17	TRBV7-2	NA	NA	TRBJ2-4	TGTGCCAGCAGTTTGTACCCCAGGTCTCTAGCCAAAAACATTCAGTACTTC	CASSLYPRSLAKNIQYF
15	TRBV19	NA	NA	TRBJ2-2	TGTGCCAGTAGTATTCCGCACCGGAACACCGGGGAGCTGTTTTTT	CASSIPHRNTGELFF
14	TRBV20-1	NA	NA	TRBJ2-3	TGCAGTGCTCCCGTCCTATCCGGCGCAGATACGCAGTATTTT	CSAPVLSGADTQYF
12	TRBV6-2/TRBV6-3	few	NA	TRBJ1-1	TGTGCCAGCACCTACGGGGGGACTGAAGCTTTCTTT	CASTYGGTEAFF
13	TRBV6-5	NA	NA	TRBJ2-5	TGTGCCAGCAGTTACACAGGGCAAGAGACCCAGTACTTC	CASSYTGQETQYF
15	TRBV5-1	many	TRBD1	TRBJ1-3	TGCGCCAGCAGACTACAGGGGGCTCATGGAAACACCATATATTTT	CASRLQGAHGNTIYF
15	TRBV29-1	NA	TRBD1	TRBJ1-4	TGCAGCGTTGCGAAACCGGGACAGGGGAATGAAAAACTGTTTTTT	CSVAKPGQGNEKLFF
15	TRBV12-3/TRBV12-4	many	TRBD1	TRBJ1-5	TGTGCCAGCAGTTGGGACAGGGGTAGCAATCAGCCCCAGCATTTT	CASSWDRGSNQPQHF
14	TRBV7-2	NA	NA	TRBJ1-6	TGTGCCAGCAGCTTAGAGGGCGCGAATTCACCCCTCCACTTT	CASSLEGANSPLHF
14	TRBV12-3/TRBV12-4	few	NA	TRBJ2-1	TGTGCCAGCAGTTTAAAACTAGTCGGCAATGAGCAGTTCTTC	CASSLKLVGNEQFF
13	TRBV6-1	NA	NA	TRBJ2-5	TGTGCCAGCAGTCGACCGACGCGTGAGACCCAGTACTTC	CASSRPTRETQYF
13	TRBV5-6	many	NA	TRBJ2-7	TGTGCCAGCGGAGGGACAGCATTCTACGAGCAGTACTTC	CASGGTAFYEQYF
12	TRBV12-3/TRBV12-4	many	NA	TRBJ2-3	TGTGCCAGCAGTTTAATGTCGGATACGCAGTATTTT	CASSLMSDTQYF
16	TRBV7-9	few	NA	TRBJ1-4	TGTGCCAGCAGCTTAGCGGCGGGGGCAGCTAATGAAAAACTGTTTTTT	CASSLAAGAANEKLFF
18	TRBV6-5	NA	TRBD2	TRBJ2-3	TGTGCCAGCAGTTACCCTGAGACTAGCGGGGTTTTCACAGATACGCAGTATTTT	CASSYPETSGVFTDTQYF
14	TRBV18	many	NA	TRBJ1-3	TGTGCCAGCTCACCAACGGGATTTGGAAACACCATATATTTT	CASSPTGFGNTIYF
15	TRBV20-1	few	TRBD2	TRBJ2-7	TGCAGTGGTAGAGGGCTAGCGGGGGCCTCCTACGAGCAGTACTTC	CSGRGLAGASYEQYF
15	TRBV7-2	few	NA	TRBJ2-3	TGTGCCAGCAGCTTAGGAGGCTTTAGCTCAGATACGCAGTATTTT	CASSLGGFSSDTQYF
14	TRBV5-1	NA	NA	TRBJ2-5	TGCGCCAGCAAGGTTTCCGGCGCTCAAGAGACCCAGTACTTC	CASKVSGAQETQYF
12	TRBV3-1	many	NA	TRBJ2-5	TGTGCCAGCAGCCTTTTCGGGGAGACCCAGTACTTC	CASSLFGETQYF
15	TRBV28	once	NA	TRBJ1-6	TGTGCCAGCAGTTTTAGACAGCTCTATAATTCACCCCTCCACTTT	CASSFRQLYNSPLHF
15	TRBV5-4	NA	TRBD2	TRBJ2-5	TGTGCCAGCGGTGACATTAGCGGGGGGGCGGAGACCCAGTACTTC	CASGDISGGAETQYF
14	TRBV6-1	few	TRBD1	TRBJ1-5	TGTGCCAGCAGCCGACAGGGCCTGAGTCAGCCCCAGCATTTT	CASSRQGLSQPQHF
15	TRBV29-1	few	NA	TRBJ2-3	TGCAGCGTTGCGGACTCGGAGTTGGACACAGATACGCAGTATTTT	CSVADSELDTDTQYF
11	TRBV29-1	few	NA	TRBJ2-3	TGCAGCGTTAACAAAAAGGATACGCAGTATTTT	CSVNKKDTQYF
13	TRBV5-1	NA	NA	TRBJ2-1	TGCGCCAGCAGCCCTGGTCGGGACAATGAGCAGTTCTTC	CASSPGRDNEQFF
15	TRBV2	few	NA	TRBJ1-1	TGTGCCAGCCAGAGGGAGAATTTTGGGAACACTGAAGCTTTCTTT	CASQRENFGNTEAFF
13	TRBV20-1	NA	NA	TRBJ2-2	TGCAGTGCTAGGATCGGGAACACCAGGGAGCTGTTTTTT	CSARIGNTRELFF
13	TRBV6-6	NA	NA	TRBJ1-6	TGTGCCAGCAGACGGGACGGAAATTCACCCCTCCACTTT	CASRRDGNSPLHF
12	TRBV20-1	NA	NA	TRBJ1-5	TGCAGTGCTGGTCAACGCGATCAGCCCCAGCATTTT	CSAGQRDQPQHF
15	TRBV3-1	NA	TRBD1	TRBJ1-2	TGTGCCAGCAGCCCAGCAGGGGGAGGCAACTATGGCTACACCTTC	CASSPAGGGNYGYTF
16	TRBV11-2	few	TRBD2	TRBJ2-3	TGTGCCAGCAGGTCACGGCTAGCGGGGGGTAGGGATACGCAGTATTTT	CASRSRLAGGRDTQYF
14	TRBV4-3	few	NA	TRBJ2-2	TGCGCCAGCAGCCAAGCGGGGGACACCGGGGAGCTGTTTTTT	CASSQAGDTGELFF
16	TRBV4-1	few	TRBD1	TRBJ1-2	TGCGCCAGCAGCCGGATCTCACAGGGGGCTTCCTATGGCTACACCTTC	CASSRISQGASYGYTF
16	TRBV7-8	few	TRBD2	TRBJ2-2	TGTGCCAGCAGCACACCTGGGAGGGGTCGGGCCGGGGAGCTGTTTTTT	CASSTPGRGRAGELFF